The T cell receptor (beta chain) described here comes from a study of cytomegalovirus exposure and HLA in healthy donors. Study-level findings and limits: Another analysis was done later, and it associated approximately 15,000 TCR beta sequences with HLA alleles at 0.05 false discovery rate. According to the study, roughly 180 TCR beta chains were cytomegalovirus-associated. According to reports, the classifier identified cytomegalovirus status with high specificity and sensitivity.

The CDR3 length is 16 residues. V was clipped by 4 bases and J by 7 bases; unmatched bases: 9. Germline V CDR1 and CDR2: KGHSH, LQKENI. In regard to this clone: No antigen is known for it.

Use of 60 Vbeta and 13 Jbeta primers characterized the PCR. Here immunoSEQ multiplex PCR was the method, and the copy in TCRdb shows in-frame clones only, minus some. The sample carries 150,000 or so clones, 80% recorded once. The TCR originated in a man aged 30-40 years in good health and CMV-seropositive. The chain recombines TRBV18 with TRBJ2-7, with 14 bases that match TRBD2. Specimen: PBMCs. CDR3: CASSHPGLAGAREQYF. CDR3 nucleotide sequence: TGTGCCAGCTCACACCCGGGACTAGCGGGAGCGAGGGAGCAGTACTTC. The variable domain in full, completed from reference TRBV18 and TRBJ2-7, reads NAGVMQNPRHLVRRRGQEARLRCSPMKGHSHVYWYRQLPEEGLKFMVYLQKENIIDESGMPKERFSAEFPKEGPSILRIQQVVRGDSAAYFCASSHPGLAGAREQYFGPGTRLTVT.